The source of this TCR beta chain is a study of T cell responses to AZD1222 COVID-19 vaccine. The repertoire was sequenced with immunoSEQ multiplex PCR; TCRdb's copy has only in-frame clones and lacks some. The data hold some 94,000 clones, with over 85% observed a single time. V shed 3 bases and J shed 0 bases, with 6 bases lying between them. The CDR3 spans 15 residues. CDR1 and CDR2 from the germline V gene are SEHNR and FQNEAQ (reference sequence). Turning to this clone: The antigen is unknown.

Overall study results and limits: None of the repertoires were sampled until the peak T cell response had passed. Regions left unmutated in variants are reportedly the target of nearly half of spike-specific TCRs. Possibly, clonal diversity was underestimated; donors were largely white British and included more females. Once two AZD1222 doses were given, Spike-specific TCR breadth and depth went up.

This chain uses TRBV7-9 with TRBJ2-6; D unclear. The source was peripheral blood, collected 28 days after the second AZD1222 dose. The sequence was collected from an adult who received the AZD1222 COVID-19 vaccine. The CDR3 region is CASSLFHSGANVLTF. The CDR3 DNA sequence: TGTGCCAGCAGCTTGTTCCACTCTGGGGCCAACGTCCTGACTTTC.